This T cell receptor beta chain was sequenced during a study of cytomegalovirus exposure and HLA in healthy donors. Whole-study context: When 398 donors were genotyped, approximately 81% of them were found to fall in the Caucasian-associated ancestry cluster.

Comments on this clone: Its specificity is unknown.

In the PCR, 60 Vbeta and 13 Jbeta primers were used. Produced via immunoSEQ multiplex PCR; TCRdb's table is partial and in-frame only. The sample includes around 180,000 clones, more than 80% of them seen just once. The V end lost 1 base, the J end lost 5 bases, and 14 bases lay between the germline ends. Germline V gene lookup returns CDR1 MGHRA and CDR2 YSYEKL. The CDR3 has 16 residues. Findings and limits, study-wide: In vitro data verified three CMV-associated chains as specific for CMV antigens.

Input material: PBMCs. The rearrangement links TRBV4-1 to TRBJ2-2, with a possible D match to TRBD1 (8 bases). The clonotype originates from a male donor in good health and CMV-seronegative. The CDR3 DNA reads as TGCGCCAGCAGCCAAGGTGCACAGGGGGGGACCGGGGAGCTGTTTTTT. Residues: CASSQGAQGGTGELFF.